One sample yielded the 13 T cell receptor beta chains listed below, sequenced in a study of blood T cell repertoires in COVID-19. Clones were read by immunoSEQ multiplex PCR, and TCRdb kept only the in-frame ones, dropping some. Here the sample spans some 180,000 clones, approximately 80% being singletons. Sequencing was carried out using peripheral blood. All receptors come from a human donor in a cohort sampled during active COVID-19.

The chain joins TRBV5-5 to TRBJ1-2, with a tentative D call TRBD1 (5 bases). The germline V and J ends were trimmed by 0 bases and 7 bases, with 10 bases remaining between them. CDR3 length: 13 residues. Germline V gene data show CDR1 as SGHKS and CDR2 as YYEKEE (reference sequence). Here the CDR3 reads CASSLVGASGYTF. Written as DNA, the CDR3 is TGTGCCAGCAGCTTGGTTGGGGCCTCTGGCTACACCTTC. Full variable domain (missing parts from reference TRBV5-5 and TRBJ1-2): DAGVTQSPTHLIKTRGQQVTLRCSPISGHKSVSWYQQVLGQGPQFIFQYYEKEERGRGNFPDRFSARQFPNYSSELNVNALLLGDSALYLCASSLVGASGYTFGSGTRLTVV.

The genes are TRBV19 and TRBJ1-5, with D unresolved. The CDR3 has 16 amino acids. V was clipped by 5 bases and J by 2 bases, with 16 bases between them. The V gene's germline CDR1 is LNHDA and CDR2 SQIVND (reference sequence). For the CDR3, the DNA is TGTGCCAGTAGTCTCGGGATGACGCCCGGCAATCAGCCCCAGCATTTT. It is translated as CASSLGMTPGNQPQHF.

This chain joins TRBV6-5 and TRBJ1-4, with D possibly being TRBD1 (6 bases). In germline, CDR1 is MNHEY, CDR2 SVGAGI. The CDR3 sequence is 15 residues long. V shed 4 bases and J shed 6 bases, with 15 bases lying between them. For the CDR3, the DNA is TGTGCCAGCAGTTTCGCCGGGGGGCCCTATGAAAAACTGTTTTTT. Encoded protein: CASSFAGGPYEKLFF.

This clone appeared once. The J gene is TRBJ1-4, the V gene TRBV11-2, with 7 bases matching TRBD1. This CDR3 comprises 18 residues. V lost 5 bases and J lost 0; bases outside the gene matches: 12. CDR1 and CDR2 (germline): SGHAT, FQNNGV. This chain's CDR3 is CASSPTPWDSATNEKLFF. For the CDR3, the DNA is TGTGCCAGCAGCCCAACCCCCTGGGACAGTGCAACTAATGAAAAACTGTTTTTT.

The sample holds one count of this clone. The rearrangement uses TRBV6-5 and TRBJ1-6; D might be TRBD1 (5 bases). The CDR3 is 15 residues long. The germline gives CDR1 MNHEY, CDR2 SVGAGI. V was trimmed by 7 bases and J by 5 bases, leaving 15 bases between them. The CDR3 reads CASNPGRGNNSPLHF. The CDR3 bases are TGTGCCAGCAATCCGGGACGGGGGAATAATTCACCCCTCCACTTT.

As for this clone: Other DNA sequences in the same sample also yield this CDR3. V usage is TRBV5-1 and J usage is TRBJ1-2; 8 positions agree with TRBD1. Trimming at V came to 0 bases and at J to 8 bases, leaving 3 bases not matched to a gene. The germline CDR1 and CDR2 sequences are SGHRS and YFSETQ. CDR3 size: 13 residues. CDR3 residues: CASSLGTGYGYTF. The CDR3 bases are TGCGCCAGCAGCTTGGGGACAGGGTACGGCTACACCTTC. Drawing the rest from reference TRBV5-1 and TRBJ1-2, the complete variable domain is KAGVTQTPRYLIKTRGQQVTLSCSPISGHRSVSWYQQTPGQGLQFLFEYFSETQRNKGNFPGRFSGRQFSNSRSEMNVSTLELGDSALYLCASSLGTGYGYTFGSGTRLTVV.

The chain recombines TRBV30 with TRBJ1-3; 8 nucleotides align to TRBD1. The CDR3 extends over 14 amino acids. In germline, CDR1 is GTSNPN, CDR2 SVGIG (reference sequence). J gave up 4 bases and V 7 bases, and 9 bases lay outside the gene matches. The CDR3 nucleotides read TGTGCCTCACCGGACAGGGCAGACGGAAACACCATATATTTT. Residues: CASPDRADGNTIYF. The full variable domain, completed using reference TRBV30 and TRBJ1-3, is SQTIHQWPATLVQPVGSPLSLECTVEGTSNPNLYWYRQAAGRGLQLLFYSVGIGQISSEVPQNLSASRPQDRQFILSSKKLLLSDSGFYLCASPDRADGNTIYFGEGSWLTVV.

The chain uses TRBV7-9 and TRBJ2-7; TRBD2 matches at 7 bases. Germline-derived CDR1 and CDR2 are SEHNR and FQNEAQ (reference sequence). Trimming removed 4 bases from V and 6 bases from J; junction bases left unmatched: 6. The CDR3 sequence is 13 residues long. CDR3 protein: CASSWEGFSEQYF. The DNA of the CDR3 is TGTGCCAGCAGCTGGGAGGGCTTTAGCGAGCAGTACTTC. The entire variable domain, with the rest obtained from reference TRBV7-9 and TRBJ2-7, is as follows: DTGVSQNPRHKITKRGQNVTFRCDPISEHNRLYWYRQTLGQGPEFLTYFQNEAQLEKSRLLSDRFSAERPKGSFSTLEIQRTEQGDSAMYLCASSWEGFSEQYFGPGTRLTVT.

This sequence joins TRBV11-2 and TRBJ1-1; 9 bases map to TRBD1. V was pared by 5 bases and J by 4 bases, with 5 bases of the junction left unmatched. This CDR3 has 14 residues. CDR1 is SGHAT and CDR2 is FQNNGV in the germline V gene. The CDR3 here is CASSPGTGPTEAFF. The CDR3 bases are TGTGCCAGCAGCCCCGGGACAGGGCCCACTGAAGCTTTCTTT.

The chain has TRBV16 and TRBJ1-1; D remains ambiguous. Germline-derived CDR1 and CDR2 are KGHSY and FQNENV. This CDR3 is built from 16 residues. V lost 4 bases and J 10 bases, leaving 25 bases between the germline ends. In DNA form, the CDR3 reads TGTGCCAGCAGCCTCAGCCCTGCTGTGGCGGCTCTTAGAGCTTTCTTT. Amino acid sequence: CASSLSPAVAALRAFF.

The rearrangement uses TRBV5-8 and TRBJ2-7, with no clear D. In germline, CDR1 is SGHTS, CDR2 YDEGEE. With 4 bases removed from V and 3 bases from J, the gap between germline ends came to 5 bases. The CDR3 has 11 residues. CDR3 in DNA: TGTGCCAGCAGCAAACTCTACGAGCAGTACTTC. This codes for CASSKLYEQYF.

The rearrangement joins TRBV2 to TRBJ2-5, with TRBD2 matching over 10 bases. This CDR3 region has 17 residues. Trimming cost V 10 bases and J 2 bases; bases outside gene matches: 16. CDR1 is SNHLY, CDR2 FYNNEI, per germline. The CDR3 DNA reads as TGTGCCACCTCCCGAGAGCGGGGGGGAATGTTACAAGAGACCCAGTACTTC. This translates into CATSRERGGMLQETQYF.

CDR3: CASSVGAATTTTEQYF. CDR3 DNA sequence: TGTGCCAGCAGCGTAGGCGCAGCCACCACTACTACGGAGCAGTACTTC. This sequence joins TRBV9 and TRBJ2-7; D ambiguous. The CDR3 is made up of 16 amino acids. Trimming cost V 0 bases and J 7 bases, with 20 bases left between them. The germline V gene has CDR1 SGDLS and CDR2 YYNGEE.